The next 10 T cell receptor beta chains were all read from a single sample in a study of OX40 agonist ivuxolimab in advanced cancers. Assay: immunoSEQ multiplex PCR; the TCRdb copy retains only in-frame clones and omits some. The sample has roughly 64,000 clones, more than 75% seen once. Sequenced material: CD4+ or CD8+ T cells sorted from blood, taken in a trial of the OX40 agonist ivuxolimab. These receptors originate from an adult with an advanced solid tumor such as melanoma, head and neck, liver or kidney cancer.

The rearrangement links TRBV4-1 to TRBJ2-2, with a tentative D call TRBD1 (6 bases). CDR3 length: 15 residues. V was cut by 4 bases and J by 4 bases, with 13 bases left in between. Germline V CDR1 and CDR2: MGHRA, YSYEKL. The CDR3 DNA follows: TGCGCCAGCAGCCTCGGACAGCGAGTCACCGGGGAGCTGTTTTTT. Its protein product is CASSLGQRVTGELFF.

This clone has just one count. The chain couples TRBV4-1 to TRBJ2-7; D remains unclear. This CDR3 is built from 14 residues. V lost 4 bases and J 3 bases, leaving 13 bases between the germline ends. CDR1 and CDR2 (germline): MGHRA, YSYEKL. The CDR3 DNA sequence: TGCGCCAGCAGCCTGGTCCTTGGAGACTACGAGCAGTACTTC. Translated: CASSLVLGDYEQYF.

The chain recombines TRBV28 with TRBJ1-1; D gene ambiguous. Germline CDR1 MDHEN, CDR2 SYDVKM. Trimming stripped 6 bases from V and 4 bases from J, with 9 bases between. CDR3 length: 12 amino acids. The CDR3 spells CASRVIGTEAFF. The DNA for the CDR3 is TGTGCCAGCAGAGTGATCGGCACTGAAGCTTTCTTT.

This clone appeared a few times. This chain connects TRBV18 to TRBJ1-4, with D tentatively TRBD1 (5 bases). V lost 0 bases, J lost 8 bases, and 13 bases lay in between. The CDR3 runs 15 residues. Germline-derived CDR1 and CDR2 are KGHSH and LQKENI. This CDR3 reads CASSPPERGGEKLFF. The CDR3 DNA reads TGTGCCAGCTCACCACCGGAAAGGGGAGGCGAAAAACTGTTTTTT.

V and J are TRBV5-5 and TRBJ2-6; D ambiguous. The CDR3 contains 15 residues. The germline V gene has CDR1 SGHKS and CDR2 YYEKEE (reference sequence). The V end lost 2 bases, the J end lost 4 bases, and 10 bases lay between the germline ends. CDR3 nucleotides: TGTGCCAGCAGCTTCCTGGGATCCGGGGCCAACGTCCTGACTTTC. Translating gives CASSFLGSGANVLTF. Looking up the rest from reference TRBV5-5 and TRBJ2-6 gives the full variable domain: DAGVTQSPTHLIKTRGQQVTLRCSPISGHKSVSWYQQVLGQGPQFIFQYYEKEERGRGNFPDRFSARQFPNYSSELNVNALLLGDSALYLCASSFLGSGANVLTFGAGSRLTVL.

The rearrangement joins TRBV9 to TRBJ1-1, with 8 bases identical to TRBD1. Losses at the gene ends were 4 bases for V and 4 bases for J; bases not matched to a gene: 6. The CDR3 sequence is 14 residues long. Germline CDR1 reads SGDLS; CDR2 reads YYNGEE. CDR3 bases: TGTGCCAGCAGCCGCGACAGGGGTATCACTGAAGCTTTCTTT. As protein: CASSRDRGITEAFF.

The chain is built from TRBV7-2 and TRBJ2-2; 8 nucleotides line up with TRBD2. The CDR3 length is 15 residues. CDR1 is SGHTA and CDR2 is FQGNSA in the germline V gene. Trimming cost V 5 bases and J 4 bases; bases outside gene matches: 6. CDR3 in DNA: TGTGCCAGCAGCCTGACTAGCGCGGTCACCGGGGAGCTGTTTTTT. Its translation is CASSLTSAVTGELFF.

The chain links TRBV9 to TRBJ2-7; tentative D call: TRBD2 (6 bases). This CDR3 has 15 amino acids. Looked up from germline, CDR1 is SGDLS and CDR2 is YYNGEE. The V gene lost 0 bases and the J gene lost 5 bases, with 15 bases spanning the gap. The CDR3 DNA is TGTGCCAGCAGCGTAGACGGGAGCCCTCCTAACGAGCAGTACTTC. It codes for CASSVDGSPPNEQYF.

CDR3 DNA: TGCGCCAGCAGCCCCGGGACAAGCTATGGCTACACCTTC. Translated, it gives CASSPGTSYGYTF. The chain employs TRBV5-1 and TRBJ1-2; the D gene is possibly TRBD1 (6 bases). This CDR3 comprises 13 residues. CDR1 is SGHRS and CDR2 is YFSETQ in the germline V gene. Deletions cut 4 bases from V and 4 bases from J, with 11 bases between.

The V and J genes are TRBV7-6 and TRBJ2-1; D is perhaps TRBD2 (6 bases). Trimming removed 2 bases from V and 8 bases from J, with 13 bases in between. Per the germline V gene, CDR1 is SGHVS and CDR2 is FNYEAQ. This CDR3 region has 14 residues. The CDR3 region is CASSLMASVDEQFF. DNA of the CDR3: TGTGCCAGCAGCTTAATGGCTAGCGTTGATGAGCAGTTCTTC.